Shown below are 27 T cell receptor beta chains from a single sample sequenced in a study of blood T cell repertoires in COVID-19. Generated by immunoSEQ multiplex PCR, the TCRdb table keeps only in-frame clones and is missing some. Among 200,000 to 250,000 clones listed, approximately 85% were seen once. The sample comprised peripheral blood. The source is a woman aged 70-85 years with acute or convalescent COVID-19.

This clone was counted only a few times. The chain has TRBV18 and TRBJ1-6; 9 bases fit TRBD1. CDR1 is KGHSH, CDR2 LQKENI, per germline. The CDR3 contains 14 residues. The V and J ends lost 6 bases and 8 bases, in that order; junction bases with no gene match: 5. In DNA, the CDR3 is TGTGCCAGCTCTACCGGGACAGGGTATTCACCCCTCCACTTT. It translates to CASSTGTGYSPLHF.

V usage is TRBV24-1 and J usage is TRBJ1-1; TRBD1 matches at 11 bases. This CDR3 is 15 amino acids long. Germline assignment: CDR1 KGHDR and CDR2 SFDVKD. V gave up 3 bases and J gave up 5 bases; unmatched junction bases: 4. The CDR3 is CATSDGQGARTEAFF. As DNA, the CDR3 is TGTGCCACCAGTGATGGACAGGGGGCAAGGACTGAAGCTTTCTTT.

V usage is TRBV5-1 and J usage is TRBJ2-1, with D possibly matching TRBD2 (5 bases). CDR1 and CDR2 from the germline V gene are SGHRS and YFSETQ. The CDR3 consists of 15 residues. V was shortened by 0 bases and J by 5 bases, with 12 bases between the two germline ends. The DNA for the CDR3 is TGCGCCAGCAGCTTGGATAGCGCAACCCACAATGAGCAGTTCTTC. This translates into CASSLDSATHNEQFF.

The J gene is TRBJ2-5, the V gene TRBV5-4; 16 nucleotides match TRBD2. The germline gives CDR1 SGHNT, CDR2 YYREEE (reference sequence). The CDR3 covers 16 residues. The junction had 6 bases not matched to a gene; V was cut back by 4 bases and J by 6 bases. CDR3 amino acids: CASSPGTSGGAKTQYF. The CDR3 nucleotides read TGTGCCAGCAGCCCCGGGACTAGCGGGGGGGCGAAGACCCAGTACTTC.

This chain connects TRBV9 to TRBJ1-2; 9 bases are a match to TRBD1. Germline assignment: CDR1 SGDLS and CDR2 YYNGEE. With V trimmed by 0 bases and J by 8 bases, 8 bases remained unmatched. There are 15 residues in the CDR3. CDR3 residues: CASSVVSTGGDGYTF. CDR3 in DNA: TGTGCCAGCAGCGTAGTTTCTACAGGGGGCGACGGCTACACCTTC.

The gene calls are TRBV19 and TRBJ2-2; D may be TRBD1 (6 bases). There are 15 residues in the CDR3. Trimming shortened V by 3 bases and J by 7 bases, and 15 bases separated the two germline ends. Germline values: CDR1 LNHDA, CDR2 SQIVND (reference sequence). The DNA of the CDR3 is TGTGCCAGTAGTATGGATGGCAGGGGTGGCGGGGAGCTGTTTTTT. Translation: CASSMDGRGGGELFF.

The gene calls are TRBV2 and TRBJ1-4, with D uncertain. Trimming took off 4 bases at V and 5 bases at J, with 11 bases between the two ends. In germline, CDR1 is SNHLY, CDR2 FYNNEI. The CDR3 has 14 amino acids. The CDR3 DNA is TGTGCCAGCAGTGCCATGGCACCGAATGAAAAACTGTTTTTT. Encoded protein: CASSAMAPNEKLFF.

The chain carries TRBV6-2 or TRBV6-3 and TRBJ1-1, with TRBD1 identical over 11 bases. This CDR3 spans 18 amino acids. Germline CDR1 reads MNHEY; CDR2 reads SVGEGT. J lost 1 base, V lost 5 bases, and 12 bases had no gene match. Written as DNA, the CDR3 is TGTGCCAGCAGTCAGGGACAGGGGGGTGTAGATTGGAACACTGAAGCTTTCTTT. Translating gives CASSQGQGGVDWNTEAFF.

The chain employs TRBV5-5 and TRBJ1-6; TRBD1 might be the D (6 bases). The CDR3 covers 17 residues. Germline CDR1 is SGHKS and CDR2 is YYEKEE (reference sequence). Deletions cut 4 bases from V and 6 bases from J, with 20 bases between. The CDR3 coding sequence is TGTGCCAGCAGCCTCACCGGGATCGGACAGCCTAATTCACCCCTCCACTTT. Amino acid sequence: CASSLTGIGQPNSPLHF.

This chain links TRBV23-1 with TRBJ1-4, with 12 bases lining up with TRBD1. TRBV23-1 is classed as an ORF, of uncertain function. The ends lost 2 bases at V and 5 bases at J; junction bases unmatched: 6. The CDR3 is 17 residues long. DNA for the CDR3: TGCGCCAGCAGTCAACCGGGACAGGGGGCTCCGAATGAAAAACTGTTTTTT. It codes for CASSQPGQGAPNEKLFF.

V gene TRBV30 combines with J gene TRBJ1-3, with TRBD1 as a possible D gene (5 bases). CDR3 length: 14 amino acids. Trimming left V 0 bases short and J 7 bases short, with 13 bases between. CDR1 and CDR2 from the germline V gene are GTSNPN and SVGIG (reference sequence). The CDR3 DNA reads TGTGCCTGGAGTGTAAACGGGGGGGTTAACACCATATATTTT. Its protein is CAWSVNGGVNTIYF.

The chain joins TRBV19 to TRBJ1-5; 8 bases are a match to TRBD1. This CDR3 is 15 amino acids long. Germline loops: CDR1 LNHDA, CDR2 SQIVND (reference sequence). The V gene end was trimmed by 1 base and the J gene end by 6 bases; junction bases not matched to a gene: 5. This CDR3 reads CASSIVQGAGQPQHF. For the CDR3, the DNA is TGTGCCAGTAGTATAGTCCAGGGGGCGGGTCAGCCCCAGCATTTT.

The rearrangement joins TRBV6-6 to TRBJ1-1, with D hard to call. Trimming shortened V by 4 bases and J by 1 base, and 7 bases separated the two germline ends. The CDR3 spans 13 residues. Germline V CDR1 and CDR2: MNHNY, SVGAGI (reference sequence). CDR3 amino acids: CASSSIPNTEAFF. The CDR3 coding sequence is TGTGCCAGCAGTTCCATTCCGAACACTGAAGCTTTCTTT.

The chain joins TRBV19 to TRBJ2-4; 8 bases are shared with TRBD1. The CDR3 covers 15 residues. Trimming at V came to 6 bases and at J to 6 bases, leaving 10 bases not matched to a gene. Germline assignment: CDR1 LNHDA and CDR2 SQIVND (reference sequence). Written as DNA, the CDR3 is TGTGCCAGTAGCGTGACAGGGGATGGCAGAAACATTCAGTACTTC. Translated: CASSVTGDGRNIQYF.

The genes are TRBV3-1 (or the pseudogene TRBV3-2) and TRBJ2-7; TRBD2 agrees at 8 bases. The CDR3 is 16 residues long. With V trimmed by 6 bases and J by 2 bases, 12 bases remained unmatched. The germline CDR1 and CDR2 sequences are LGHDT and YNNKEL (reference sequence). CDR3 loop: CASSSLYAGGPYEQYF. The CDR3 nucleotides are TGTGCCAGCAGTTCCCTCTATGCGGGGGGCCCCTACGAGCAGTACTTC.

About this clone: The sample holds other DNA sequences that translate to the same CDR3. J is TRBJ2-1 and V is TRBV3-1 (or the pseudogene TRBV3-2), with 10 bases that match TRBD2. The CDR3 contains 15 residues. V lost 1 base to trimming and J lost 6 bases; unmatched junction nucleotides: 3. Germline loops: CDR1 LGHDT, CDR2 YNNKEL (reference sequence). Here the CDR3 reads CASSQASGGANEQFF. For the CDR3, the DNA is TGTGCCAGCAGCCAAGCCAGCGGGGGGGCCAATGAGCAGTTCTTC.

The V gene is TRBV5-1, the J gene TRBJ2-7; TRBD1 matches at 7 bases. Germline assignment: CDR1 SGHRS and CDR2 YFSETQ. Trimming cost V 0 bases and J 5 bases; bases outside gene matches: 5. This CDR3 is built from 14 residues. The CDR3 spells CASSLGGGSDEQYF. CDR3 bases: TGCGCCAGCAGCTTGGGAGGGGGCTCGGACGAGCAGTACTTC.

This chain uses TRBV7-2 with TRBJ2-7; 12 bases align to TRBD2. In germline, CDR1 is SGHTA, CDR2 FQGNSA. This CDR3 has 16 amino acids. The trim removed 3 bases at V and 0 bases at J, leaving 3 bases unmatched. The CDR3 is CASSLAGLAGSYEQYF. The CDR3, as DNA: TGTGCCAGCAGCTTGGCGGGACTAGCGGGCTCCTACGAGCAGTACTTC.

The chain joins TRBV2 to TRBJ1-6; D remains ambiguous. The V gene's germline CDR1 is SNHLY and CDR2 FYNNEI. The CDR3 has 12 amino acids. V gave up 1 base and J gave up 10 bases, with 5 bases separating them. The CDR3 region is CASSEVRSPLHF. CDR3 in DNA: TGTGCCAGCAGTGAAGTCAGATCACCCCTCCACTTT.

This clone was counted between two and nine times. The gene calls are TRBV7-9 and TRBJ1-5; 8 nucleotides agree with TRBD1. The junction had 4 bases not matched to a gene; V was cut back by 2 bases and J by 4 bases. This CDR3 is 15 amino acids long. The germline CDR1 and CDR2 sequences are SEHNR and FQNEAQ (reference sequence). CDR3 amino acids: CASSLSTGANQPQHF. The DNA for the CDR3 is TGTGCCAGCAGCTTATCGACAGGGGCTAATCAGCCCCAGCATTTT.

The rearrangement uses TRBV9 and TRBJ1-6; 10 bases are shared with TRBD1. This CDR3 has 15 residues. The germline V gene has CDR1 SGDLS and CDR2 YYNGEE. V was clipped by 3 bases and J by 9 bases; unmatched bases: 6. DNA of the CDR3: TGTGCCAGCAGCGGGGGACAGGGGATAAGTTCACCCCTCCACTTT. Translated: CASSGGQGISSPLHF.

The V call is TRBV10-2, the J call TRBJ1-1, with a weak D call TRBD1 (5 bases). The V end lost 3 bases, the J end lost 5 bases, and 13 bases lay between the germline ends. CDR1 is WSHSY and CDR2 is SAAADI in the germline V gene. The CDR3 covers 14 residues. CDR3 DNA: TGCGCCAGCAGTGATAGGGGAAGGATGACTGAAGCTTTCTTT. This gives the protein CASSDRGRMTEAFF.

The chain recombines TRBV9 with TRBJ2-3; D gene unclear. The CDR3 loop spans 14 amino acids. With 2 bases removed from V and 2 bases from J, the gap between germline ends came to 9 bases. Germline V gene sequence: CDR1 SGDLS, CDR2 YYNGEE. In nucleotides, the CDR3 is TGTGCCAGCAGCGTCTCTGCAGACACAGATACGCAGTATTTT. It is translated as CASSVSADTDTQYF.

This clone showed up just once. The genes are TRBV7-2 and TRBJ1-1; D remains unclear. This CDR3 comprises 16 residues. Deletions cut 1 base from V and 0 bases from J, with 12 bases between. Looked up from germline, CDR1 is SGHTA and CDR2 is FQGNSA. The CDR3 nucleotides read TGTGCCAGCAGCTTAGTCTCCAACTATTTGAACACTGAAGCTTTCTTT. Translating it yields CASSLVSNYLNTEAFF. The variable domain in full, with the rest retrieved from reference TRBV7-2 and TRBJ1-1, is GAGVSQSPSNKVTEKGKDVELRCDPISGHTALYWYRQSLGQGLEFLIYFQGNSAPDKSGLPSDRFSAERTGGSVSTLTIQRTQQEDSAVYLCASSLVSNYLNTEAFFGQGTRLTVV.

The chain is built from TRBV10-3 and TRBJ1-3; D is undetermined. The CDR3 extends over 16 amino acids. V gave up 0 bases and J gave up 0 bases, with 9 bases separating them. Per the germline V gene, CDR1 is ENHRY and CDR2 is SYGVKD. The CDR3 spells CAISESAAVSGNTIYF. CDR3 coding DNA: TGTGCCATCAGTGAGTCGGCGGCGGTCTCTGGAAACACCATATATTTT.

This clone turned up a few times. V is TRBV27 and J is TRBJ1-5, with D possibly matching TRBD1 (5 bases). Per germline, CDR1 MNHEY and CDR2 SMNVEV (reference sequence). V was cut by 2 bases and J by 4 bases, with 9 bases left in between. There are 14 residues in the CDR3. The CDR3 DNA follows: TGTGCCAGCAGTTTAAGACAGACGAATCAGCCCCAGCATTTT. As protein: CASSLRQTNQPQHF.

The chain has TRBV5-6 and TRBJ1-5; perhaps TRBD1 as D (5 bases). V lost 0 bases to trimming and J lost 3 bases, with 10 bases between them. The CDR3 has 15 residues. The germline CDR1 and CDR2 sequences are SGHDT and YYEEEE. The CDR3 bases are TGTGCCAGCAGCTTGGGCGGGACTGACAATCAGCCCCAGCATTTT. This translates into CASSLGGTDNQPQHF.